Presented here are 17 T cell receptor beta chains from one specimen sequenced in a study of blood T cell repertoires in COVID-19 (dated by TCRdb to the early 2020s). The library was generated by the immunoSEQ multiplex PCR assay. TCRdb carries this immuneACCESS record with in-frame sequences only. Its versions omit some clonotypes, under half of them owing to an unresolved V gene in the studies checked, with the rest unexplained. A total of some 150,000 clones appear in this sample, roughly three quarters of them only once. The ten largest make up around 4.4% of the sample. Sequencing was done on a sample of peripheral blood. The receptors shown here come from a man between 60 and 70 years old with acute or convalescent COVID-19.

The chain's CDR3 is CSVERGRGEKLFF. As DNA, the CDR3 is TGCAGCGTTGAGAGAGGGAGGGGTGAAAAACTGTTTTTT. V is TRBV29-1 and J is TRBJ1-4, with TRBD1 as a possible D gene (5 bases). CDR3 size: 13 residues. Trimming left V 3 bases short and J 7 bases short, with 12 bases between. Germline CDR1 reads SQVTM; CDR2 reads ANQGSEA.

The rearrangement joins TRBV2 to TRBJ2-5, with 9 bases lining up with TRBD1. The junction had 4 bases not matched to a gene; V was cut back by 6 bases and J by 5 bases. The CDR3 is 13 amino acids. In germline, CDR1 is SNHLY, CDR2 FYNNEI. The CDR3 coding sequence is TGTGCCAGCAGGGGGACAGGGCGCGAGACCCAGTACTTC. Translated, it gives CASRGTGRETQYF.

The gene calls are TRBV7-9 and TRBJ1-4; the match to TRBD1 covers 10 bases. Germline CDR1 is SEHNR and CDR2 is FQNEAQ (reference sequence). The V segment lost 2 bases and the J segment 8 bases; nucleotides outside the gene matches: 8. CDR3 length equals 16 residues. CDR3 protein: CASSLPPTGGSEKLFF. In DNA form, the CDR3 reads TGTGCCAGCAGCTTACCTCCGACAGGGGGCAGCGAAAAACTGTTTTTT.

V usage is TRBV24-1 and J usage is TRBJ1-2; 7 bases match TRBD1. Germline V gene data show CDR1 as KGHDR and CDR2 as SFDVKD. With 4 bases clipped from V and 6 bases from J, the junction kept 4 bases outside the gene matches. The CDR3 is made up of 13 amino acids. CDR3 loop: CATSDGGGHGYTF. Written as DNA, the CDR3 is TGTGCCACCAGTGACGGAGGGGGCCATGGCTACACCTTC.

This chain connects TRBV11-2 to TRBJ2-3, with TRBD1 matching 7 bases. Per the germline V gene, CDR1 is SGHAT and CDR2 is FQNNGV. This CDR3 has 17 amino acids. V gave up 5 bases and J gave up 0 bases; unmatched junction bases: 11. DNA for the CDR3: TGTGCCAGCAGCCCAATCCGGGACAGCCCTAGCACAGATACGCAGTATTTT. Translating gives CASSPIRDSPSTDTQYF. The whole variable domain, filled in from reference TRBV11-2 and TRBJ2-3, reads EAGVAQSPRYKIIEKRQSVAFWCNPISGHATLYWYQQILGQGPKLLIQFQNNGVVDDSQLPKDRFSAERLKGVDSTLKIQPAKLEDSAVYLCASSPIRDSPSTDTQYFGPGTRLTVL.

The rearrangement joins TRBV6-1 to TRBJ2-3, with TRBD2 matching over 8 bases. Germline CDR1 is MNHNS and CDR2 is SASEGT. The CDR3 extends over 15 amino acids. The junction had 8 bases not matched to a gene; V was cut back by 4 bases and J by 5 bases. CDR3 nucleotide sequence: TGTGCCAGCAGTGTAGCGGGACAAAACGGAGATACGCAGTATTTT. This encodes CASSVAGQNGDTQYF.

The chain recombines TRBV25-1 with TRBJ1-2; tentatively, D is TRBD1 (6 bases). Germline V lookup: CDR1 MGHDK, CDR2 SYGVNS. V was shortened by 6 bases and J by 3 bases, with 11 bases between the two germline ends. The CDR3 extends over 13 amino acids. CDR3 nucleotides: TGTGCCAGCAGGAAGGGGGTTGACTATGGCTACACCTTC. It is translated as CASRKGVDYGYTF.

A few counts support this clone. The chain carries TRBV5-1 and TRBJ1-2, with a weak D call TRBD1 (5 bases). Germline CDR1 and CDR2: SGHRS and YFSETQ. This CDR3 spans 15 amino acids. V was trimmed by 4 bases and J by 5 bases, leaving 18 bases between them. CDR3 protein: CASSDTGTGSYGYTF. CDR3 nucleotide sequence: TGCGCCAGCAGCGATACCGGGACTGGCTCTTATGGCTACACCTTC.

J is TRBJ1-5 and V is TRBV6-5; D is uncertain. The germline V and J ends were trimmed by 5 bases and 4 bases, with 6 bases remaining between them. The V gene's germline CDR1 is MNHEY and CDR2 SVGAGI. This CDR3 comprises 12 residues. DNA of the CDR3: TGTGCCAGCAGTACTGAAAATCAGCCCCAGCATTTT. It yields the protein CASSTENQPQHF.

This clone was counted once. The rearrangement uses TRBV5-1 and TRBJ1-1; unclear D gene. The V end lost 0 bases, the J end lost 6 bases, and 15 bases lay between the germline ends. From germline, CDR1 is SGHRS and CDR2 YFSETQ. The CDR3 length is 15 residues. The CDR3 loop is CASSLEGRLGAEAFF. The CDR3 DNA reads TGCGCCAGCAGCTTGGAAGGGAGATTGGGCGCTGAAGCTTTCTTT.

This chain uses TRBV5-4 with TRBJ2-3; 16 bases line up with TRBD2. The CDR3 is made up of 18 amino acids. V shed 0 bases, J shed 4 bases, and the junction held 5 bases outside the gene matches. Germline V gene lookup returns CDR1 SGHNT and CDR2 YYREEE (reference sequence). The CDR3 loop is CASSLGGTSGRASDTQYF. Written as DNA, the CDR3 is TGTGCCAGCAGCTTGGGCGGGACTAGCGGGAGGGCATCAGATACGCAGTATTTT.

The genes are TRBV10-2 and TRBJ2-1; 7 bases agree with TRBD2. Germline-derived CDR1 and CDR2 are WSHSY and SAAADI. After removal of 7 bases from V and 1 base from J, the junction contained 7 bases not matched to a gene. The CDR3 extends over 15 amino acids. In DNA, the CDR3 is TGCGCCAGCAAAGGGAGCGGGATTTCCTACAATGAGCAGTTCTTC. This codes for CASKGSGISYNEQFF.

V is TRBV9 and J is TRBJ2-1; TRBD1 matches at 9 bases. From germline, CDR1 is SGDLS and CDR2 YYNGEE. The CDR3 has 18 residues. Trimming took 3 bases from V and 4 from J; bases not matched to a gene: 14. The CDR3 sequence: CASSAPSSPGQGYNEQFF. The CDR3, as DNA: TGTGCCAGCAGCGCTCCCTCCTCCCCGGGACAGGGTTACAATGAGCAGTTCTTC.

This chain's CDR3 is CASSGTGLAEAFF. The CDR3 DNA sequence: TGCGCCAGCAGTGGAACAGGTCTCGCTGAAGCTTTCTTT. V usage is TRBV10-1 and J usage is TRBJ1-1; the D gene is possibly TRBD1 (5 bases). V was pared by 4 bases and J by 6 bases, with 12 bases between. The CDR3 spans 13 residues. Germline-derived CDR1 and CDR2 are WNHNN and SYGVQD (reference sequence).

The rearrangement joins TRBV10-2 to TRBJ2-1, with 14 positions matching TRBD2. In germline, CDR1 is WSHSY, CDR2 SAAADI. V lost 9 bases to trimming and J lost 3 bases; unmatched junction nucleotides: 4. The CDR3 has 15 amino acids. CDR3 nucleotides: TGCGCCAGTCACGGGACTAGCGGGAGCTACAATGAGCAGTTCTTC. This encodes CASHGTSGSYNEQFF.

This clone has just a few counts. The chain links TRBV28 to TRBJ2-1, with D perhaps TRBD1 (6 bases). Germline V gene sequence: CDR1 MDHEN, CDR2 SYDVKM. The CDR3 consists of 13 residues. The V end was cut by 6 bases, the J end by 3 bases, with 9 bases between. CDR3 DNA: TGTGCCAGCAGCCTGGACAGCTACAATGAGCAGTTCTTC. Its translation is CASSLDSYNEQFF. Variable domain in full (rest from reference TRBV28 and TRBJ2-1): DVKVTQSSRYLVKRTGEKVFLECVQDMDHENMFWYRQDPGLGLRLIYFSYDVKMKEKGDIPEGYSVSREKKERFSLILESASTNQTSMYLCASSLDSYNEQFFGPGTRLTVL.

The rearrangement joins TRBV18 to TRBJ2-6, with TRBD1 as a possible D gene (6 bases). CDR1 and CDR2 from the germline V gene are KGHSH and LQKENI. V lost 4 bases to trimming and J lost 0 bases, with 10 bases between them. The CDR3 has 16 residues. The CDR3 nucleotides read TGTGCCAGCTCACTGATACAGGGCTCTGGGGCCAACGTCCTGACTTTC. Protein sequence: CASSLIQGSGANVLTF.